This T cell receptor (beta chain) was obtained from a study of T-cell memory formation after mild COVID-19. Points from the study as a whole: Mostly located in CM and EM were contracting CD4+ clones, with contracting CD8+ clones located in EMRA. The study found balanced CD4/CD8 in clones contracting day 15 to 85 and a CD4+ lean in later expanders.

cDNA libraries for TCR alpha and TCR beta, carrying sample barcodes and UMIs, came from 5'RACE with constant-segment primers. TCRdb recomputed calls from the 5' RACE reads with MiXCR, one row per CDR3 protein. The sample records around 200,000 distinct CDR3 sequences, roughly a fifth being singletons. A word on this clonotype: Antigen unknown.

V lost 2 bases and J 5 bases, leaving 7 bases between the germline ends. CDR1 is SGHVS, CDR2 FNYEAQ, per germline. This CDR3 spans 13 amino acids. The chain uses TRBV7-6 and TRBJ2-1; no reliable D call. This TCR was sampled from an adult woman who had mild COVID-19 (a few samples of this study predate the infection). Cell type and time point are not known. The sequenced material came from PBMCs or a T cell subset sorted from them (not recorded which). CDR3 sequence: CASSLKRDNEQFF. The CDR3 DNA reads TGTGCCAGCAGCTTAAAACGGGACAATGAGCAGTTCTTC.